Each of the 30 T cell receptor beta chains below was sequenced from the same sample in a study of cytomegalovirus exposure and HLA in healthy donors. Amplification used 60 Vbeta primers and 13 Jbeta primers. TCRdb's table, derived via immunoSEQ multiplex PCR, lists solely in-frame clones and lacks some. The sample comprises 130,000 to 150,000 clones, over 75% of which are singletons, and around 1.7% rests with the top ten. The sample was PBMCs. These receptors were obtained from a woman in her 30s in good health and CMV-seronegative.

The chain links TRBV7-2 to TRBJ1-2; TRBD1 aligns across 7 bases. CDR1 and CDR2 from the germline V gene are SGHTA and FQGNSA. The J segment lost 8 bases and the V segment lost 4 bases, leaving 13 bases of the junction unmatched. The CDR3 is 15 amino acids. DNA of the CDR3: TGTGCCAGCAGCTCTACTCCCGGGACAGCTATGGGCTACACCTTC. Translation gives CASSSTPGTAMGYTF.

In nucleotides, the CDR3 is TGTGCCAGCAGCTTAAACAGGGCGAGCAATCAGCCCCAGCATTTT. Amino acids: CASSLNRASNQPQHF. The V and J genes are TRBV7-2 and TRBJ1-5, with a weak D call TRBD1 (6 bases). There are 15 residues in the CDR3. Germline assignment: CDR1 SGHTA and CDR2 FQGNSA. V was pared by 2 bases and J by 1 base, with 9 bases between.

The chain joins TRBV9 to TRBJ2-7; D is possibly TRBD2 (6 bases). Trimming took 0 bases from V and 1 from J, leaving 8 bases between them. The CDR3 has 14 residues. Per germline, CDR1 SGDLS and CDR2 YYNGEE. The DNA of the CDR3 is TGTGCCAGCAGCGTAGACGGGACTTCCTACGAGCAGTACTTC. Translated: CASSVDGTSYEQYF.

The chain has TRBV7-3 and TRBJ1-1; possibly TRBD1 for D (5 bases). CDR1 and CDR2 (germline): SGHTA, FQGTGA. The length of the CDR3 is 13 residues. The V end lost 2 bases, the J end lost 5 bases, and 9 bases lay between the germline ends. In nucleotides, the CDR3 is TGTGCCAGCAGCTTACGGGGGGGAACTGAAGCTTTCTTT. Translated, it gives CASSLRGGTEAFF.

The chain combines TRBV5-1 with TRBJ2-3; D unresolved. The CDR3 contains 12 residues. Trimming took off 5 bases at V and 2 bases at J, with 6 bases between the two ends. Germline V gives CDR1 SGHRS, CDR2 YFSETQ. The CDR3 DNA reads as TGCGCCAGCAGTCCTGTCACAGATACGCAGTATTTT. Its protein is CASSPVTDTQYF. The full variable domain, rest sourced from reference TRBV5-1 and TRBJ2-3, is KAGVTQTPRYLIKTRGQQVTLSCSPISGHRSVSWYQQTPGQGLQFLFEYFSETQRNKGNFPGRFSGRQFSNSRSEMNVSTLELGDSALYLCASSPVTDTQYFGPGTRLTVL.

The DNA of the CDR3 is TGTGCCAGCAGCTTCAGGGGGAACTCGGTGTCACCCCTCCACTTT. This sequence encodes CASSFRGNSVSPLHF. The chain has TRBV7-3 and TRBJ1-6, with 7 bases identical to TRBD1. This CDR3 contains 15 residues. Germline trimming cut 3 bases from V and 10 bases from J; bases unmatched to any gene: 9. Germline CDR1 reads SGHTA; CDR2 reads FQGTGA.

About this clone itself: This sample includes further DNA sequences coding for the same CDR3. The chain employs TRBV29-1 and TRBJ1-2; 9 nucleotides match TRBD1. This CDR3 has 12 residues. The germline CDR1 and CDR2 sequences are SQVTM and ANQGSEA. V dropped 5 bases and J dropped 3; count of bases not matched to a gene: 1. The CDR3 nucleotides are TGCAGCGTTAGACAGGGGGACTATGGCTACACCTTC. This gives the protein CSVRQGDYGYTF.

The chain employs TRBV7-2 and TRBJ2-5; D may be TRBD2 (7 bases). The V and J ends lost 1 base and 2 bases respectively, with 17 bases between them. Germline CDR1 and CDR2: SGHTA and FQGNSA. CDR3 length: 17 residues. CDR3 nucleotide sequence: TGTGCCAGCAGCTTAGTAGCGGGCGGGGGCATACAAGAGACCCAGTACTTC. Translated, it gives CASSLVAGGGIQETQYF.

The chain joins TRBV5-6 to TRBJ2-7; D gene unclear. V was cut by 0 bases and J by 5 bases, with 15 bases left in between. Per the germline V gene, CDR1 is SGHDT and CDR2 is YYEEEE. The CDR3 loop spans 15 amino acids. In DNA, the CDR3 is TGTGCCAGCAGCTTGGTCGCAGGAAAATCCAACGAGCAGTACTTC. Amino acids: CASSLVAGKSNEQYF.

The chain has TRBV4-3 and TRBJ1-2, with unresolved D. Trimming removed 2 bases from V and 5 bases from J, with 9 bases in between. CDR1 and CDR2 (germline): LGHNA, YSLEER. The CDR3 covers 13 residues. The CDR3 spells CASSQTGVYGYTF. DNA of the CDR3: TGCGCCAGCAGCCAAACCGGGGTTTATGGCTACACCTTC.

Only a few counts were recorded for this clone. The rearrangement links TRBV27 to TRBJ1-1; tentatively, D is TRBD1 (5 bases). Trimming left V 10 bases short and J 3 bases short, with 12 bases between. The CDR3 runs to 12 residues. Germline values: CDR1 MNHEY, CDR2 SMNVEV (reference sequence). The DNA of the CDR3 is TGTGCCACCCAGGGATTGTACACTGAAGCTTTCTTT. It codes for CATQGLYTEAFF.

The gene calls are TRBV28 and TRBJ1-5, with D unresolved. Between the trimmed V and J ends, which lost 6 bases and 0 bases, there was a span of 12 bases. Germline V gene data show CDR1 as MDHEN and CDR2 as SYDVKM. This CDR3 is built from 15 residues. The CDR3 loop is CASSSGSSSNQPQHF. CDR3 nucleotide sequence: TGTGCCAGCAGCTCCGGTTCTTCTAGCAATCAGCCCCAGCATTTT.

This chain links TRBV7-3 with TRBJ2-1; 8 bases are a match to TRBD2. Germline values: CDR1 SGHTA, CDR2 FQGTGA. The CDR3 has 15 amino acids. V gave up 4 bases and J gave up 9 bases; unmatched junction bases: 11. The CDR3 DNA reads as TGTGCCAGCAGCTGGAGCGGGGGACTCCAGGGTGAGCAGTTCTTC. This encodes CASSWSGGLQGEQFF.

This chain connects TRBV30 to TRBJ1-2, with a tentative D call TRBD1 (5 bases). Trimming pared 3 bases from V and 8 bases from J, leaving 22 bases between. Germline CDR1 is GTSNPN and CDR2 is SVGIG (reference sequence). The CDR3 contains 15 residues. This CDR3 reads CAWRERTRAGGGYTF. The CDR3 nucleotides are TGTGCCTGGAGGGAGAGGACACGCGCGGGGGGGGGCTACACCTTC.

The rearrangement joins TRBV27 to TRBJ1-2; 8 positions match TRBD1. Germline trimming cut 3 bases from V and 7 bases from J; bases unmatched to any gene: 10. This CDR3 contains 15 residues. The germline V gene encodes CDR1 MNHEY and CDR2 SMNVEV (reference sequence). CDR3 residues: CASSFGTGGGRGYTF. The CDR3 coding sequence is TGTGCCAGCAGTTTCGGCACAGGGGGAGGGCGTGGCTACACCTTC.

This chain connects TRBV7-6 to TRBJ1-6, with D possibly being TRBD1 (5 bases). V was clipped by 0 bases and J by 7 bases, with 16 bases between them. This CDR3 has 17 residues. Per the germline V gene, CDR1 is SGHVS and CDR2 is FNYEAQ. For the CDR3, the DNA is TGTGCCAGCAGCTTAGCGGGGGGTACGAGGGTAAATTCACCCCTCCACTTT. This codes for CASSLAGGTRVNSPLHF.

This clone appeared once. The chain recombines TRBV4-1 with TRBJ1-2; TRBD1 might be the D (6 bases). V was trimmed by 0 bases and J by 0 bases, leaving 11 bases between them. Germline assignment: CDR1 MGHRA and CDR2 YSYEKL. The CDR3 is 16 residues long. The DNA for the CDR3 is TGCGCCAGCAGCCAAGATCGGGACACCTCTAACTATGGCTACACCTTC. This encodes CASSQDRDTSNYGYTF.

V is TRBV10-3 and J is TRBJ1-1; perhaps TRBD1 as D (5 bases). Germline CDR1 is ENHRY and CDR2 is SYGVKD. Deletions cut 5 bases from V and 4 bases from J, with 17 bases between. The CDR3 spans 15 residues. CDR3 bases: TGTGCCATCAGTCCCGCCTCGGGGGTGGGCACTGAAGCTTTCTTT. Its translation: CAISPASGVGTEAFF.

The V gene is TRBV27, the J gene TRBJ1-2; D call uncertain. Germline values: CDR1 MNHEY, CDR2 SMNVEV (reference sequence). Trimming shortened V by 3 bases and J by 1 base, and 6 bases separated the two germline ends. The CDR3 contains 13 residues. The CDR3 coding sequence is TGTGCCAGCAGTTTCCAGGTTAACTATGGCTACACCTTC. Translated: CASSFQVNYGYTF.

In this sample, this clone turned up a few times. The V gene is TRBV5-1, the J gene TRBJ1-2; TRBD1 matches 9 bases. V was clipped by 0 bases and J by 4 bases; unmatched bases: 7. This CDR3 has 16 residues. Germline values: CDR1 SGHRS, CDR2 YFSETQ. The CDR3 bases are TGCGCCAGCAGCTTGGGGGGGACAGGGTCGAGCTATGGCTACACCTTC. This sequence encodes CASSLGGTGSSYGYTF. Full variable domain (missing parts from reference TRBV5-1 and TRBJ1-2): KAGVTQTPRYLIKTRGQQVTLSCSPISGHRSVSWYQQTPGQGLQFLFEYFSETQRNKGNFPGRFSGRQFSNSRSEMNVSTLELGDSALYLCASSLGGTGSSYGYTFGSGTRLTVV.

CDR3 protein: CATSPPHSGNTIYF. CDR3 in DNA: TGTGCCACCAGCCCCCCCCACTCTGGAAACACCATATATTTT. The genes are TRBV15 and TRBJ1-3; D call uncertain. The CDR3 sequence is 14 residues long. Germline V gene data show CDR1 as LNHNV and CDR2 as YYDKDF (reference sequence). Trimming left V 5 bases short and J 0 bases short, with 8 bases between.

This clone occurred a few times. The CDR3 protein is CASVSWSNLYGYTF. As DNA, the CDR3 is TGTGCCAGCGTGAGCTGGTCTAACCTCTATGGCTACACCTTC. This chain uses TRBV6-1 with TRBJ1-2, with D unclear. The CDR3 spans 14 residues. The V gene's germline CDR1 is MNHNS and CDR2 SASEGT. V lost 8 bases, J lost 4 bases, and 17 bases lay in between.

The chain recombines TRBV11-2 with TRBJ2-3; TRBD1 is a possible D gene (6 bases). From germline, CDR1 is SGHAT and CDR2 FQNNGV. Trimming cost V 5 bases and J 4 bases, with 16 bases left between them. The CDR3 totals 15 residues. The CDR3 sequence is CASSPQRTGSDTQYF. In DNA, the CDR3 is TGTGCCAGCAGCCCTCAAAGAACAGGGTCAGATACGCAGTATTTT.

V gene TRBV4-3 combines with J gene TRBJ2-1; D uncertain. Trimming removed 4 bases at V and 6 bases at J, with 10 bases between. Germline CDR1 LGHNA, CDR2 YSLEER. The CDR3 has 13 residues. The CDR3 reads CASSRDRVNEQFF. The CDR3, as DNA: TGCGCCAGCAGCCGAGATCGGGTCAATGAGCAGTTCTTC.

The chain combines TRBV7-2 with TRBJ1-2; TRBD1 agrees at 8 bases. The CDR3 length is 14 residues. V dropped 5 bases and J dropped 6; count of bases not matched to a gene: 8. Per the germline V gene, CDR1 is SGHTA and CDR2 is FQGNSA. This chain's CDR3 is CASSTYQGANGYTF. The DNA for the CDR3 is TGTGCCAGCAGCACATATCAGGGGGCCAATGGCTACACCTTC.

The chain links TRBV5-1 to TRBJ1-1; 7 bases are shared with TRBD1. CDR3 length equals 16 residues. V gave up 0 bases and J gave up 2 bases; unmatched junction bases: 7. Germline V lookup: CDR1 SGHRS, CDR2 YFSETQ. CDR3 coding DNA: TGCGCCAGCAGCTTGGGTCGGCAGGGGGTCAACACTGAAGCTTTCTTT. Protein product: CASSLGRQGVNTEAFF.

The chain joins TRBV7-9 to TRBJ2-7; the match to TRBD1 covers 9 bases. The J segment lost 4 bases and the V segment lost 5 bases, leaving 6 bases of the junction unmatched. Germline V gene lookup returns CDR1 SEHNR and CDR2 FQNEAQ (reference sequence). The CDR3 length is 14 residues. In nucleotides, the CDR3 is TGTGCCAGCAGCCCAGGGACAGGGAGGTACGAGCAGTACTTC. Translation gives CASSPGTGRYEQYF.

The rearrangement uses TRBV5-6 and TRBJ1-1; D might be TRBD1 (6 bases). V shed 0 bases and J shed 5 bases, with 8 bases lying between them. Germline V lookup: CDR1 SGHDT, CDR2 YYEEEE. The CDR3 runs 13 residues. The CDR3 DNA reads as TGTGCCAGCAGCTTGGACAGGGTGACTGAAGCTTTCTTT. Amino acids: CASSLDRVTEAFF.

This clone was seen only a few times. The chain employs TRBV18 and TRBJ2-5; tentatively, D is TRBD2 (5 bases). CDR1 KGHSH and CDR2 LQKENI come from the germline V gene. V lost 5 bases and J 4 bases, leaving 20 bases between the germline ends. CDR3 length: 16 amino acids. The CDR3 bases are TGTGCCAGCTCAGATTCAGGACCGGTCGCGGGAGAGACCCAGTACTTC. It codes for CASSDSGPVAGETQYF.

This sequence joins TRBV18 and TRBJ1-1, with D maybe TRBD1 (6 bases). CDR1 and CDR2 (germline): KGHSH, LQKENI. Trimming took 4 bases from V and 3 from J, leaving 15 bases between them. The CDR3 runs 15 residues. CDR3 residues: CASSLRQVWDTEAFF. For the CDR3, the DNA is TGTGCCAGCTCACTCAGACAGGTTTGGGACACTGAAGCTTTCTTT.